The 32 T cell receptor beta chains below all came from one sample that was sequenced in a study of shared T cell receptors in the human thymus. Profiled with immunoSEQ multiplex PCR; TCRdb holds only in-frame clones, not every one. This table has some 760,000 clones, approximately 83% appearing once. These same records also appear under a second study, on human thymus T cells.

The sample taken for sequencing was thymocytes. The receptor source for this set is a girl in the first two years of life with a congenital heart defect.

The J gene is TRBJ1-2, the V gene TRBV11-2; a possible D gene is TRBD1 (5 bases). The CDR3 is made up of 17 amino acids. From germline, CDR1 is SGHAT and CDR2 FQNNGV. The V end was cut by 1 base, the J end by 7 bases, with 22 bases between. CDR3 amino acids: CASSLASGWEGLRGYTF. As DNA, the CDR3 is TGTGCCAGCAGCTTAGCCTCTGGGTGGGAGGGGTTGCGTGGCTACACCTTC.

The chain combines TRBV5-6 with TRBJ2-4; 7 nucleotides line up with TRBD1. The germline gives CDR1 SGHDT, CDR2 YYEEEE. V lost 4 bases to trimming and J lost 0 bases; unmatched junction nucleotides: 7. The CDR3 totals 16 residues. This chain's CDR3 is CASSEGQPLAKNIQYF. CDR3 nucleotides: TGTGCCAGCAGCGAGGGACAGCCTCTAGCCAAAAACATTCAGTACTTC.

The rearrangement uses TRBV27 and TRBJ2-5, with 9 bases lining up with TRBD1. CDR3 length: 13 amino acids. V trimming: 8 bases; J trimming: 7 bases; junction bases outside the gene matches: 8. The germline CDR1 and CDR2 sequences are MNHEY and SMNVEV (reference sequence). CDR3 in DNA: TGTGCCAGCCGGTTGACAGGGGGTGGGACCCAGTACTTC. This sequence encodes CASRLTGGGTQYF.

This CDR3 reads CASSPHKPQGQGAGGYTF. In nucleotides, the CDR3 is TGTGCCAGTAGTCCACATAAACCCCAGGGACAGGGGGCTGGTGGCTACACCTTC. The V call is TRBV19, the J call TRBJ1-2, with TRBD1 matching 12 bases. The V and J ends lost 5 bases and 7 bases, in that order; junction bases with no gene match: 17. Looked up from germline, CDR1 is LNHDA and CDR2 is SQIVND (reference sequence). The CDR3 spans 18 residues.

This chain uses TRBV6-1 with TRBJ1-5; no clear D gene. Germline V gene lookup returns CDR1 MNHNS and CDR2 SASEGT. This CDR3 spans 14 amino acids. V gave up 6 bases and J gave up 4 bases, with 13 bases separating them. The CDR3 DNA reads TGTGCCAGCAGGGACCCGGGGAAAAATCAGCCCCAGCATTTT. It translates to CASRDPGKNQPQHF.

This clone was observed once. The genes are TRBV10-2 and TRBJ1-1; TRBD1 aligns across 9 bases. Germline-derived CDR1 and CDR2 are WSHSY and SAAADI. Losses at the gene ends were 0 bases for V and 0 bases for J; bases not matched to a gene: 8. The CDR3 length is 18 residues. CDR3 nucleotides: TGCGCCAGCAGTGAGTCGAAAGGATGGACAGGGGTGAACACTGAAGCTTTCTTT. The encoded protein is CASSESKGWTGVNTEAFF.

The chain recombines TRBV9 with TRBJ1-2, with D perhaps TRBD1 (6 bases). This CDR3 is built from 17 residues. Germline V gene sequence: CDR1 SGDLS, CDR2 YYNGEE. V dropped 0 bases and J dropped 0 bases, with 15 bases sitting between them. The CDR3 loop reads CASSVDRGEGANYGYTF. CDR3 in DNA: TGTGCCAGCAGCGTAGACCGGGGGGAGGGGGCTAACTATGGCTACACCTTC.

A note on this clone: At one end, the junction sequence differs from germline, possibly due to a read error. The chain uses TRBV7-9 and TRBJ1-3, with D possibly being TRBD1 (5 bases). The V gene's germline CDR1 is SEHNR and CDR2 FQNEAQ (reference sequence). The CDR3 totals 13 residues. The CDR3 spells CASSLSNQGPIFF. The CDR3 bases are TGTGCCAGCAGCTTGTCTAATCAGGGCCCAATATTTTTT.

This clone was detected once. The V gene is TRBV7-9, the J gene TRBJ1-2, with no clear D. V lost 3 bases, J lost 0 bases, and 14 bases lay in between. Germline V gives CDR1 SEHNR, CDR2 FQNEAQ (reference sequence). The length of the CDR3 is 16 residues. CDR3: CASSLTRSGTNYGYTF. The DNA for the CDR3 is TGTGCCAGCAGCTTGACCAGGTCGGGGACTAACTATGGCTACACCTTC.

The CDR3 DNA follows: TGTGCCAGCAGTTTATTCCGGGACAGGACCTTCGAGCAGTACTTC. Translation: CASSLFRDRTFEQYF. This chain connects TRBV27 to TRBJ2-7, with 8 bases that match TRBD1. The CDR3 is 15 amino acids. Trimming cost V 1 base and J 6 bases; bases outside gene matches: 8. Germline V gene data show CDR1 as MNHEY and CDR2 as SMNVEV (reference sequence).

This sequence joins TRBV7-9 and TRBJ2-5; tentatively, D is TRBD1 (5 bases). CDR1 is SEHNR, CDR2 FQNEAQ, per germline (reference sequence). Trimming shortened V by 4 bases and J by 1 base, and 7 bases separated the two germline ends. The CDR3 loop spans 13 amino acids. The CDR3 protein is CASSSGFQETQYF. The CDR3 DNA sequence: TGTGCCAGCAGCTCAGGGTTCCAAGAGACCCAGTACTTC. The full variable domain, completed using reference TRBV7-9 and TRBJ2-5, is DTGVSQNPRHKITKRGQNVTFRCDPISEHNRLYWYRQTLGQGPEFLTYFQNEAQLEKSRLLSDRFSAERPKGSFSTLEIQRTEQGDSAMYLCASSSGFQETQYFGPGTRLLVL.

The genes are TRBV7-9 and TRBJ2-1, with a possible D match to TRBD1 (6 bases). V dropped 5 bases and J dropped 9 bases, with 17 bases sitting between them. This CDR3 comprises 14 residues. Germline CDR1 and CDR2: SEHNR and FQNEAQ (reference sequence). DNA for the CDR3: TGTGCCAGCAGCCTAAGGACAGATTTTGGTGAGCAGTTCTTC. This encodes CASSLRTDFGEQFF.

V is TRBV27 and J is TRBJ2-7; D is perhaps TRBD1 (6 bases). The V gene lost 11 bases and the J gene lost 6 bases, with 23 bases spanning the gap. The CDR3 is 14 amino acids. Germline V CDR1 and CDR2: MNHEY, SMNVEV (reference sequence). CDR3 amino acids: CAARPGAGVPEQYF. The CDR3 DNA reads as TGTGCCGCCCGACCCGGGGCAGGGGTACCCGAGCAGTACTTC.

CDR3 nucleotides: TGTGCCAGCAGCTTAGATTGGACTTTACGGGAGACCCAGTACTTC. Amino acids: CASSLDWTLRETQYF. The V call is TRBV7-6, the J call TRBJ2-5; the D gene is possibly TRBD2 (5 bases). Germline assignment: CDR1 SGHVS and CDR2 FNYEAQ. The germline V and J ends were trimmed by 1 base and 5 bases, with 14 bases remaining between them. CDR3 length: 15 amino acids.

The V and J genes are TRBV5-6 and TRBJ1-1, with D maybe TRBD1 (5 bases). Germline CDR1 SGHDT, CDR2 YYEEEE. V was shortened by 3 bases and J by 3 bases, with 15 bases between the two germline ends. The CDR3 spans 15 residues. DNA for the CDR3: TGTGCCAGCAGCTCCAGTGGGGGAGGGTACACTGAAGCTTTCTTT. This gives the protein CASSSSGGGYTEAFF.

The chain combines TRBV6-1 with TRBJ2-1, with 9 bases that match TRBD1. Looked up from germline, CDR1 is MNHNS and CDR2 is SASEGT. This CDR3 has 12 residues. V lost 5 bases, J lost 16 bases, and 9 bases stayed unmatched. This CDR3 is CASSKLTGGFFF. The CDR3 DNA follows: TGTGCCAGCAGTAAACTGACAGGGGGTTTCTTCTTC.

The rearrangement uses TRBV6-5 and TRBJ1-5; the D is unclear. Germline lookup yields CDR1 MNHEY and CDR2 SVGAGI. This CDR3 has 12 residues. Between the trimmed V and J ends, which lost 5 bases and 7 bases, there was a span of 9 bases. This CDR3 is CASSEAWQPQHF. DNA of the CDR3: TGTGCCAGCAGTGAAGCATGGCAGCCCCAGCATTTT.

V is TRBV7-9 and J is TRBJ2-1; D may be TRBD1 (5 bases). The CDR3 runs to 14 residues. V was pared by 1 base and J by 7 bases, with 11 bases between. Germline V gene sequence: CDR1 SEHNR, CDR2 FQNEAQ (reference sequence). For the CDR3, the DNA is TGTGCCAGCAGCTTAGAGCCCCCAGGGAATGAGCAGTTCTTC. It specifies CASSLEPPGNEQFF.

The J gene is TRBJ2-1, the V gene TRBV7-8, with TRBD1 matching 7 bases. Germline V gene lookup returns CDR1 SGHVS and CDR2 FQNEAQ. This CDR3 spans 15 amino acids. The ends lost 5 bases at V and 1 base at J; junction bases unmatched: 5. The CDR3 loop is CASSPRDSSYNEQFF. The CDR3 DNA reads TGTGCCAGCAGCCCCAGGGACAGTTCCTACAATGAGCAGTTCTTC.

This chain uses TRBV7-4 with TRBJ1-2; D call uncertain. Trimming took off 4 bases at V and 4 bases at J, with 25 bases between the two ends. This CDR3 region has 18 residues. Germline CDR1 SGHVT, CDR2 SQSDAQ. The CDR3 region is CASSSRPVVVLTCYGYTF. The CDR3 DNA is TGTGCCAGCAGCTCTAGACCCGTTGTAGTGCTTACCTGCTATGGCTACACCTTC.

The chain uses TRBV28 and TRBJ1-6, with 7 nucleotides matching TRBD1. The CDR3 has 15 amino acids. Germline assignment: CDR1 MDHEN and CDR2 SYDVKM. V shed 3 bases and J 10 bases; nucleotides not matched to a gene: 9. The CDR3 reads CASSFPDRAQSPLHF. DNA for the CDR3: TGTGCCAGCAGTTTCCCCGACAGGGCCCAATCACCCCTCCACTTT.

V and J are TRBV4-1 and TRBJ2-1, with 7 bases identical to TRBD2. CDR3 length equals 17 residues. V was pared by 1 base and J by 7 bases, with 13 bases of the junction left unmatched. Germline V gives CDR1 MGHRA, CDR2 YSYEKL. CDR3: CASSQAPRGTTVNEQFF. The CDR3 bases are TGCGCCAGCAGCCAAGCCCCTCGCGGGACTACGGTGAATGAGCAGTTCTTC.

This rearrangement joins TRBV6-5 to TRBJ2-5; D might be TRBD2 (6 bases). The V end lost 7 bases, the J end lost 3 bases, and 12 bases lay between the germline ends. Germline-derived CDR1 and CDR2 are MNHEY and SVGAGI. CDR3 length: 13 amino acids. The CDR3 loop reads CASTPPGEETQYF. The CDR3 nucleotides read TGTGCCAGCACCCCCCCGGGGGAAGAGACCCAGTACTTC.

This clone was seen a few times. The chain joins TRBV28 to TRBJ1-5, with 8 bases identical to TRBD1. CDR1 is MDHEN, CDR2 SYDVKM, per germline. This CDR3 has 22 amino acids. Trimming at V came to 6 bases and at J to 0 bases, leaving 25 bases not matched to a gene. Here the CDR3 DNA reads TGTGCCAGCAGGAAAGTTGACCGACCCTCCATCGGGACAGGAAATAGCAATCAGCCCCAGCATTTT. Amino acid sequence: CASRKVDRPSIGTGNSNQPQHF.

In its sample, this clone was seen once. V and J are TRBV9 and TRBJ2-3; D is unclear. The CDR3 has 17 residues. Trimming took 1 base from V and 5 from J, leaving 20 bases between them. Germline lookup yields CDR1 SGDLS and CDR2 YYNGEE. This CDR3 reads CASSVSSWPELRDTQYF. CDR3 bases: TGTGCCAGCAGCGTAAGTTCATGGCCGGAGCTTCGAGATACGCAGTATTTT.

This chain's CDR3 is CASNTVLGPGNTIYF. Written as DNA, the CDR3 is TGTGCCAGCAACACCGTCCTGGGCCCTGGAAACACCATATATTTT. V usage is TRBV7-9 and J usage is TRBJ1-3; D is unresolved. CDR1 and CDR2 (germline): SEHNR, FQNEAQ (reference sequence). This CDR3 contains 15 residues. Between the trimmed V and J ends, which lost 7 bases and 2 bases, there was a span of 15 bases.

A few counts support this clone. In DNA form, the CDR3 reads TGTGCCAGCACCCCTCCCCCGCCGACAGGGGTGTCAAAGGGGGCCCTCCACTTT. This gives the protein CASTPPPPTGVSKGALHF. The V call is TRBV2, the J call TRBJ1-6, with TRBD1 matching over 8 bases. Germline trimming cut 7 bases from V and 14 bases from J; bases unmatched to any gene: 25. This CDR3 comprises 18 residues. Germline CDR1 is SNHLY and CDR2 is FYNNEI. Variable domain in full (rest from reference TRBV2 and TRBJ1-6): EPEVTQTPSHQVTQMGQEVILRCVPISNHLYFYWYRQILGQKVEFLVSFYNNEISEKSEIFDDQFSVERPDGSNFTLKIRSTKLEDSAMYFCASTPPPPTGVSKGALHFGNGTRLTVT.

This rearrangement joins TRBV5-5 to TRBJ1-1, with D uncertain. Germline lookup yields CDR1 SGHKS and CDR2 YYEKEE (reference sequence). Trimming removed 4 bases at V and 4 bases at J, with 14 bases between. The CDR3 has 14 amino acids. The CDR3, as DNA: TGTGCCAGCAGCCTACCGGGTTCGGGCACTGAAGCTTTCTTT. Amino acid sequence: CASSLPGSGTEAFF.

The chain links TRBV30 to TRBJ2-3, with 11 bases aligning to TRBD1. Germline CDR1 reads GTSNPN; CDR2 reads SVGIG (reference sequence). The V and J ends lost 7 bases and 4 bases, in that order; junction bases with no gene match: 13. The CDR3 loop spans 16 amino acids. The CDR3 nucleotides are TGTGCCTCTTGCGGGACAGGGGGACAAAAGGCAGATACGCAGTATTTT. This gives the protein CASCGTGGQKADTQYF.

This clone occurred once. V and J are TRBV14 and TRBJ1-2; 9 bases are a match to TRBD1. CDR3 length equals 17 residues. CDR1 and CDR2 (germline): SGHDN, FVKESK. The V segment lost 4 bases and the J segment 4 bases; nucleotides outside the gene matches: 13. The DNA for the CDR3 is TGTGCCAGCAGCCCCCATTACAGGGGGCGAATAATCTATGGCTACACCTTC. Protein: CASSPHYRGRIIYGYTF.

This clone was seen a single time. V usage is TRBV14 and J usage is TRBJ1-2; D is unresolved. Trimming left V 0 bases short and J 5 bases short, with 34 bases between. The CDR3 is 22 amino acids. Germline assignment: CDR1 SGHDN and CDR2 FVKESK. The CDR3: CASSQDSSHRVLSPGEIYGYTF. The CDR3 DNA follows: TGTGCCAGCAGCCAAGATTCTTCCCACCGAGTACTGAGCCCCGGGGAAATATATGGCTACACCTTC. Filled out from reference TRBV14 and TRBJ1-2, the complete variable domain reads EAGVTQFPSHSVIEKGQTVTLRCDPISGHDNLYWYRRVMGKEIKFLLHFVKESKQDESGMPNNRFLAERTGGTYSTLKVQPAELEDSGVYFCASSQDSSHRVLSPGEIYGYTFGSGTRLTVV.

This chain links TRBV15 with TRBJ1-4; D is possibly TRBD1 (6 bases). This CDR3 has 22 residues. Trimming cost V 1 base and J 2 bases, with 29 bases left between them. CDR1 and CDR2 (germline): LNHNV, YYDKDF (reference sequence). The CDR3, as DNA: TGTGCCACCAGCAGAGGGTTGGCTGCGGAACAGGGTGGATTAGCGACTAATGAAAAACTGTTTTTT. Its translation is CATSRGLAAEQGGLATNEKLFF.